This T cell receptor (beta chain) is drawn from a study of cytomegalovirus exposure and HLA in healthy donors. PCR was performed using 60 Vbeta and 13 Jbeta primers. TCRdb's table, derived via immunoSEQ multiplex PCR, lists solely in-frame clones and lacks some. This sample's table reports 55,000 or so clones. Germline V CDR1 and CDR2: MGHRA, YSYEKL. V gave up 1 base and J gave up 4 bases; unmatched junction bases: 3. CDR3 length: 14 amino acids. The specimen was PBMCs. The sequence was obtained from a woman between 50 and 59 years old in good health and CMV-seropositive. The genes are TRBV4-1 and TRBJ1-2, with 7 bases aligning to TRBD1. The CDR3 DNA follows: TGCGCCAGCAGCCAAGGTCAGGGGGGCTATGGCTACACCTTC. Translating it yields CASSQGQGGYGYTF.